The rows below give T cell receptor beta chains drawn from one sample of a study of cytomegalovirus exposure and HLA in healthy donors. The table came from immunoSEQ multiplex PCR; TCRdb's copy has only in-frame clones and leaves some out. Among approximately 120,000 clones listed, roughly 85% were seen once. Input material: PBMCs. These receptors were collected from a woman in her forties in good health and CMV-seropositive. Each CDR3 is given with its conserved first and last residue. The order of the fields is J gene, V gene, CDR3 protein.

J: TRBJ2-7
V: TRBV6-1
CDR3: CASSLTLYEQYF

J: TRBJ2-6
V: TRBV5-1
CDR3: CASSYAGGVAGANVLTF

J: TRBJ1-2
V: TRBV5-1
CDR3: CASSLAGTDYGYTF

J: TRBJ1-4
V: TRBV10-2
CDR3: CASGFPTGLPEGEKLFF

J: TRBJ1-5
V: TRBV18
CDR3: CASSSRTVPSPDQPQHF

J: TRBJ2-1
V: TRBV5-4
CDR3: CASSWTSGGYNEQFF

J: TRBJ2-5
V: TRBV6-1
CDR3: CASSAGLAQETQYF

J: TRBJ1-2
V: TRBV6-1
CDR3: CASRLGQDINYGYTF

J: TRBJ2-2
V: TRBV5-4
CDR3: CASSQNTGELFF

J: TRBJ2-1
V: TRBV30
CDR3: CAWSVLRTSGAPNEQFF

J: TRBJ2-3
V: TRBV5-6
CDR3: CASSPTGGDTDTQYF

J: TRBJ2-1
V: TRBV27
CDR3: CASSPRRGSNNEQFF

J: TRBJ2-1
V: TRBV18
CDR3: CASSPPSYEQFF

J: TRBJ2-5
V: TRBV9
CDR3: CASSVGTREGAGETQYF

J: TRBJ2-3
V: TRBV19
CDR3: CASSIPYSHTQYF

J: TRBJ2-7
V: TRBV15
CDR3: CATSSTTGQGISYEQYF

J: TRBJ1-2
V: TRBV6-5
CDR3: CAIRQEDYGYTF

J: TRBJ2-1
V: TRBV7-9
CDR3: CASSPSGLVVEQFF

J: TRBJ2-7
V: TRBV27
CDR3: CASSLSGGGHYEQYF

J: TRBJ2-7
V: TRBV28
CDR3: CASSPGTSGIHEQYF

J: TRBJ1-6
V: TRBV29-1
CDR3: CSVWGGTGDSYNSPLHF

J: TRBJ2-6
V: TRBV4-1
CDR3: CASSQEPGRGDANVLTF

J: TRBJ2-7
V: TRBV7-9
CDR3: CASSLGAGSEQYF

J: TRBJ1-5
V: TRBV5-5
CDR3: CASSLTGGAYQPQHF

J: TRBJ1-2
V: TRBV18
CDR3: CASSEGQGTNYGYTF

J: TRBJ2-7
V: TRBV5-1
CDR3: CASSLRGRINYEQYF

J: TRBJ2-7
V: TRBV4-2
CDR3: CASSQEGGSKTYEQYF

J: TRBJ2-3
V: TRBV9
CDR3: CASSVDSSTQYF

J: TRBJ1-1
V: TRBV9
CDR3: CASSVVPSSRGTEAFF

J: TRBJ1-5
V: TRBV28
CDR3: CASSSGTGGEQPQHF

J: TRBJ2-2
V: TRBV5-1
CDR3: CASSPAGGQGTGELFF

J: TRBJ2-1
V: TRBV5-1
CDR3: CASSTLAGENNEQFF

J: TRBJ2-7
V: TRBV6-4
CDR3: CASRRIGRGSEQYF

J: TRBJ2-7
V: TRBV6-5
CDR3: CASSPSGLADEQYF

J: TRBJ2-5
V: TRBV11-2
CDR3: CASSLGTGGETQYF

J: TRBJ2-3
V: TRBV15
CDR3: CATSTLRGGGVSDTQYF

J: TRBJ2-3
V: TRBV9
CDR3: CASSVAGGNPSTDTQYF

J: TRBJ2-3
V: TRBV28
CDR3: CASNKLGEADTQYF

J: TRBJ2-7
V: TRBV9
CDR3: CASSPSGRIEYEQYF

J: TRBJ2-2
V: TRBV15
CDR3: CATSRGELDFAGELFF

J: TRBJ2-3
V: TRBV19
CDR3: CASRAAGLAGDTQYF

J: TRBJ1-4
V: TRBV5-8
CDR3: CASSSTGALNEKLFF

J: TRBJ2-3
V: TRBV11-2
CDR3: CASSPTTSGVQDTQYF

J: TRBJ1-5
V: TRBV19
CDR3: CASSIVTGQYSNQPQHF

J: TRBJ2-7
V: TRBV30
CDR3: CAWSLEAGGPYEQYF

J: TRBJ1-2
V: TRBV27
CDR3: CASTPAGANYGYTF

J: TRBJ2-1
V: TRBV10-1
CDR3: CASRCAGGPYNEQFF

J: TRBJ2-2
V: TRBV5-6
CDR3: CASSWGGLANTGELFF

J: TRBJ2-5
V: TRBV10-1
CDR3: CASSVGPSETQYF

J: TRBJ2-3
V: TRBV9
CDR3: CASSVKALAVDTQYF

J: TRBJ1-1
V: TRBV5-1
CDR3: CASRRTGADTEAFF

J: TRBJ2-7
V: TRBV7-9
CDR3: CASSSNPGTGVLGEQYF

J: NA
V: TRBV6-6
CDR3: CASTLGQGSYEQYF

J: TRBJ2-5
V: TRBV27
CDR3: CASSLGSGRVWAQYF

J: TRBJ2-5
V: TRBV28
CDR3: CASSLEGPVQETQYF

J: TRBJ2-7
V: TRBV6-1
CDR3: CASSDGGSFHYEQYF

J: TRBJ2-5
V: TRBV4-1
CDR3: CASSQGLAVSVEKTQYF

J: TRBJ1-3
V: TRBV9
CDR3: CASSVGTGPTSGNTIYF

J: TRBJ1-3
V: TRBV30
CDR3: CAWSVRGQGPSGNTIYF